The clone carrying this T cell receptor (beta chain) was detected only once. The CDR3 totals 15 residues. Germline loops: CDR1 MNHEY, CDR2 SVGAGI. V dropped 6 bases and J dropped 6; count of bases not matched to a gene: 7. Only in-frame clones appear in the TCRdb table, and some are missing; sequencing was by immunoSEQ multiplex PCR. The table includes approximately 210,000 clones, approximately 87% detected once. This entry is derived from a study of blood T cell repertoires in COVID-19. Study context: T cells, B-cell-depleted T cells, or PBMCs provided the cDNA or gDNA that served as material.

Sequenced material: peripheral blood. The receptor was isolated from a woman between 65 and 79 years old with acute or convalescent COVID-19. The J gene is TRBJ1-4, the V gene TRBV6-5, with 10 bases matching TRBD1. DNA for the CDR3: TGTGCCAGCAGCAGACAGGGGGCGGACGATGAAAAACTGTTTTTT. Amino acid sequence: CASSRQGADDEKLFF.